This T cell receptor beta chain was identified in a study of T cells in Graves' hyperthyroidism and ophthalmopathy. This clonotype has ten or more counts. Its antigen is unknown. CDR3 length equals 14 residues. Trimming took 4 bases from V and 2 from J, leaving 12 bases between them. Germline CDR1 reads SNHLY; CDR2 reads FYNNEI. Broader study findings: Separation of ophthalmopathy from stable hyperthyroidism was achieved by a 13 V-J model. Most expanded thyroid clonotypes above 0.001 recurred in blood.

RNA transcripts provided the source from which TCR beta CDR3 regions were amplified. Using the HTBI primer set, a first-round RT-PCR was run on the TCR CDR3. Each CDR3 protein gets one entry after TCRdb re-called the multiplex PCR reads with MiXCR. The sample has approximately 400,000 distinct CDR3 sequences, about a fifth seen once. Stable Graves' hyperthyroidism meant no ophthalmopathy progression within 18 months. More than 9.5 ml fresh peripheral blood yielded the PBMCs. Source material: blood. The rearrangement links TRBV2 to TRBJ2-7; the D is unclear. The source is a woman between 18 and 30 years old with Graves' hyperthyroidism. CDR3 protein: CASSVAVLAYEQYF. The CDR3 DNA reads as TGTGCCAGCAGTGTGGCAGTTCTGGCCTACGAGCAGTACTTC.